The present TCR beta chain was sequenced within a study of T cells after yellow fever vaccination. The CDR3 covers 15 residues. Trimming took 1 base from V and 3 from J; bases not matched to a gene: 3. From germline, CDR1 is MNHEY and CDR2 SVGEGT. Comments on this clonotype: Its antigen is not identified.

Regarding the study as a whole: A faster peak, day 5 versus 15, was reached by the weaker secondary response. Booster samples showed a return of most primary-vaccination clones (roughly 95% CD4, around 85% CD8).

TCRdb re-called the 5' RACE reads with MiXCR, one entry per CDR3 protein. The repertoire includes nearly 300,000 distinct CDR3 sequences, around 8.6% of them detected once, and 3% to 4% sits in the top ten. Sequenced here: CD4+ T cells sorted from PBMCs, sampled 5 days after the yellow fever booster vaccination. J is TRBJ2-3 and V is TRBV6-2 or TRBV6-3, with 8 positions matching TRBD2. The receptor's source is a man aged 18-30 years who received the YFV17D yellow fever vaccine. The CDR3 DNA reads TGTGCCAGCAGTTACTGGCGGGGGGATACAGATACGCAGTATTTT. Protein: CASSYWRGDTDTQYF.